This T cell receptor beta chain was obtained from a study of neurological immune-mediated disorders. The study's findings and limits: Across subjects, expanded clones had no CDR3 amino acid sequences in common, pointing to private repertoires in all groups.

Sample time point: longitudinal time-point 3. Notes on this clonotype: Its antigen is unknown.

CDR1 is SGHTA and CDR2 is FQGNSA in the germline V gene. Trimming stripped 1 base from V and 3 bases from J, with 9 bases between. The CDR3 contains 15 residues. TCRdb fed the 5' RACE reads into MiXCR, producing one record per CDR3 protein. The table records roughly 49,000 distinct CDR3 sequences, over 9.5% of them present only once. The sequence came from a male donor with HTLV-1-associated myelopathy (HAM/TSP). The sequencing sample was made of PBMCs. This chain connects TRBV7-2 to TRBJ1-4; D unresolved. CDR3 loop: CASSLDGRSNEKLFF. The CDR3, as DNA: TGTGCCAGCAGCTTAGATGGCAGATCTAATGAAAAACTGTTTTTT.